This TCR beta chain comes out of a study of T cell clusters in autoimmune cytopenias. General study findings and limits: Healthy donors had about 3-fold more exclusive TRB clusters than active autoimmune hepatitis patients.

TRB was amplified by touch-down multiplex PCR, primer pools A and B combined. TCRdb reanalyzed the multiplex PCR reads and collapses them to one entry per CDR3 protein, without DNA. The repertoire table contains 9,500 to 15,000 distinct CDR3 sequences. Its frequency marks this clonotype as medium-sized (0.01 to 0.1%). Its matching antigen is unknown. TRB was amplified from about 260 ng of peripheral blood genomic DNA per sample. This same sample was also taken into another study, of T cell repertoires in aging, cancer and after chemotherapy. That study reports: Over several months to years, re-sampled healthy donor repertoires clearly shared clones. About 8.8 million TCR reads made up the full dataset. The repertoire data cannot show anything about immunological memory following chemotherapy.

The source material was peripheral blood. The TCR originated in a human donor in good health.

CDR3 region: CASSFGTANYGYTF. The chain couples TRBV5-5 to TRBJ1-2; there is no DNA to check the TCRdb D call of TRBD1. Germline V gene lookup returns CDR1 SGHKS and CDR2 YYEKEE (reference sequence). CDR3 length: 14 residues. The variable domain in full, completed from reference TRBV5-5 and TRBJ1-2, reads DAGVTQSPTHLIKTRGQQVTLRCSPISGHKSVSWYQQVLGQGPQFIFQYYEKEERGRGNFPDRFSARQFPNYSSELNVNALLLGDSALYLCASSFGTANYGYTFGSGTRLTVV.